This passage covers 23 T cell receptor beta chains from one sample sequenced in a study of PD-1 blockade in classical Hodgkin lymphoma. The method was immunoSEQ multiplex PCR; TCRdb's version includes in-frame clones alone and lacks a portion of them. The table lists fewer than 95,000 clones, approximately 86% of them singletons. Noted time point: cycle 4 day 1 (C4D1), after less than 7 weeks of nivolumab. Every patient had relapsed following autologous stem cell transplantation, and cohorts differed in brentuximab vedotin exposure. Sequencing was performed on peripheral blood mononuclear cells (PBMCs), taken before the fourth cycle of nivolumab. The receptors derive from a human donor with classical Hodgkin lymphoma.

The rearrangement joins TRBV5-4 to TRBJ2-5; D remains unclear. Germline V gene lookup returns CDR1 SGHNT and CDR2 YYREEE (reference sequence). The CDR3 spans 14 residues. V dropped 6 bases and J dropped 4 bases, with 16 bases sitting between them. The CDR3 is CASTPDLASETQYF. The CDR3 DNA reads TGTGCCAGCACCCCAGATTTGGCATCAGAGACCCAGTACTTC.

V gene TRBV7-2 combines with J gene TRBJ2-5, with D possibly TRBD1 on 6 matching bases. The ends were cut back, 0 bases at V and 1 base at J, with 12 bases in the middle. This CDR3 spans 16 amino acids. The germline gives CDR1 SGHTA, CDR2 FQGNSA. In DNA form, the CDR3 reads TGTGCCAGCAGCTTAGCGAGGGGGAGCGGCCAAGAGACCCAGTACTTC. This gives the protein CASSLARGSGQETQYF.

V gene TRBV14 combines with J gene TRBJ1-2; D might be TRBD1 (5 bases). Germline values: CDR1 SGHDN, CDR2 FVKESK. CDR3 length: 15 amino acids. With 0 bases removed from V and 7 bases from J, the gap between germline ends came to 15 bases. The CDR3 sequence is CASSQDTVGRGGYTF. CDR3 sequence (DNA): TGTGCCAGCAGCCAAGATACCGTGGGGCGAGGTGGCTACACCTTC.

V usage is TRBV5-1 and J usage is TRBJ2-3, with D uncertain. The germline V and J ends were trimmed by 4 bases and 0 bases, with 12 bases remaining between them. Germline values: CDR1 SGHRS, CDR2 YFSETQ. This CDR3 is built from 15 residues. Here the CDR3 DNA reads TGCGCCAGCAGCCCCGAAATTATTAGCACAGATACGCAGTATTTT. Translated, it gives CASSPEIISTDTQYF.

The gene calls are TRBV10-3 and TRBJ1-5; D not certain. Germline CDR1 is ENHRY and CDR2 is SYGVKD. The CDR3 extends over 12 amino acids. V dropped 11 bases and J dropped 0 bases, with 8 bases sitting between them. In DNA, the CDR3 is TGTGCCGCACGGGATAGCAATCAGCCCCAGCATTTT. It encodes CAARDSNQPQHF.

The chain couples TRBV5-1 to TRBJ2-7; the D call may be TRBD1 or TRBD2 (6 bases each). The ends were cut back, 4 bases at V and 7 bases at J, with 18 bases in the middle. Looked up from germline, CDR1 is SGHRS and CDR2 is YFSETQ. The CDR3 is 14 amino acids. The CDR3 region has the DNA TGCGCCAGCAGCCCGGGGGCTGAGCTATTAGAGCAGTACTTC. Translating gives CASSPGAELLEQYF.

This chain joins TRBV7-2 and TRBJ2-7, with D perhaps being TRBD1 or TRBD2 (5 bases each). The CDR3 covers 14 residues. Germline CDR1 is SGHTA and CDR2 is FQGNSA. V dropped 5 bases and J dropped 0 bases, with 11 bases sitting between them. CDR3 loop: CASSVGRSSYEQYF. CDR3 bases: TGTGCCAGCAGCGTGGGACGGAGCTCCTACGAGCAGTACTTC.

This rearrangement joins TRBV11-2 to TRBJ1-5; D uncertain. Germline CDR1 and CDR2: SGHAT and FQNNGV. This CDR3 has 14 residues. The V end was cut by 4 bases, the J end by 9 bases, with 16 bases between. The CDR3 loop reads CASSSEGRVGPQHF. The CDR3, as DNA: TGTGCCAGCAGCTCCGAGGGCAGAGTCGGGCCCCAGCATTTT.

The J gene is TRBJ2-7, the V gene TRBV18, with TRBD1 matching over 8 bases. With 2 bases clipped from V and 5 bases from J, the junction kept 5 bases outside the gene matches. There are 14 residues in the CDR3. CDR1 KGHSH and CDR2 LQKENI come from the germline V gene. CDR3 nucleotide sequence: TGTGCCAGCTCACCAGTTCAGGGGGCTAACGAGCAGTACTTC. Its protein product is CASSPVQGANEQYF.

The chain carries TRBV14 and TRBJ2-2; D unresolved. The CDR3 length is 13 residues. V shed 5 bases and J shed 5 bases, with 9 bases lying between them. From germline, CDR1 is SGHDN and CDR2 FVKESK. The CDR3 sequence: CASSYQTTGELFF. The CDR3 nucleotides read TGTGCCAGCAGCTATCAGACGACCGGGGAGCTGTTTTTT.

V usage is TRBV10-3 and J usage is TRBJ1-2, with a possible D match to TRBD1 (6 bases). Trimming shortened V by 2 bases and J by 5 bases, and 6 bases separated the two germline ends. The CDR3 is made up of 12 amino acids. Germline CDR1 is ENHRY and CDR2 is SYGVKD. CDR3 sequence (DNA): TGTGCCATCAGTGAGACAGGGTATGGCTACACCTTC. This gives the protein CAISETGYGYTF.

V gene TRBV6-5 combines with J gene TRBJ1-3; D gene uncertain. The CDR3 is made up of 14 amino acids. Germline CDR1 and CDR2: MNHEY and SVGAGI. Trimming took 6 bases from V and 3 from J, leaving 12 bases between them. This chain's CDR3 is CASRQQIFGNTIYF. The CDR3 DNA is TGTGCCAGCAGACAACAGATTTTTGGAAACACCATATATTTT.

The chain employs TRBV5-4 and TRBJ1-1, with 8 bases fitting TRBD1. Trimming at V came to 4 bases and at J to 5 bases, leaving 10 bases not matched to a gene. The V gene's germline CDR1 is SGHNT and CDR2 YYREEE (reference sequence). The CDR3 is 15 amino acids. The CDR3: CASSHSGQGFTEAFF. CDR3 DNA: TGTGCCAGCAGCCATAGTGGACAGGGTTTTACTGAAGCTTTCTTT.

The J gene is TRBJ1-1, the V gene TRBV7-2; no reliable D call. With 3 bases removed from V and 5 bases from J, the gap between germline ends came to 7 bases. CDR3 length: 12 residues. Germline V gene sequence: CDR1 SGHTA, CDR2 FQGNSA. The CDR3 loop is CASSFPGTEAFF. The CDR3 DNA reads as TGTGCCAGCAGCTTCCCGGGAACTGAAGCTTTCTTT.

In this sample, this clone turned up once. Germline and junction disagree at one end, which may indicate a read error. The chain uses TRBV4-1 and TRBJ1-5, with D unclear. The germline V gene encodes CDR1 MGHRA and CDR2 YSYEKL. This CDR3 is built from 16 residues. The CDR3 DNA follows: TGCGCCAGCAGCCATGGGATAGCAGAGAGCAAACAGCCCCAGCATTTT. Translated, it gives CASSHGIAESKQPQHF.

The V call is TRBV5-1, the J call TRBJ2-2; D is unclear. This CDR3 has 12 residues. V gave up 2 bases and J gave up 4 bases, with 3 bases separating them. Germline V gives CDR1 SGHRS, CDR2 YFSETQ. In nucleotides, the CDR3 is TGCGCCAGCAGCTTCTCCACCGGGGAGCTGTTTTTT. This encodes CASSFSTGELFF. Full variable domain (outside the CDR3, taken from reference TRBV5-1 and TRBJ2-2): KAGVTQTPRYLIKTRGQQVTLSCSPISGHRSVSWYQQTPGQGLQFLFEYFSETQRNKGNFPGRFSGRQFSNSRSEMNVSTLELGDSALYLCASSFSTGELFFGEGSRLTVL.

The rearrangement links TRBV5-1 to TRBJ2-5; 7 nucleotides line up with TRBD2. Unmatched junction bases numbered 2, after V lost 0 bases and J lost 3 bases. This CDR3 region has 14 residues. Germline lookup yields CDR1 SGHRS and CDR2 YFSETQ. DNA of the CDR3: TGCGCCAGCAGCTTGGCCCTAGCGGAAGAGACCCAGTACTTC. Residues: CASSLALAEETQYF. The full variable domain, completed using reference TRBV5-1 and TRBJ2-5, is KAGVTQTPRYLIKTRGQQVTLSCSPISGHRSVSWYQQTPGQGLQFLFEYFSETQRNKGNFPGRFSGRQFSNSRSEMNVSTLELGDSALYLCASSLALAEETQYFGPGTRLLVL.

V and J are TRBV10-1 and TRBJ1-5; D is unresolved. Germline values: CDR1 WNHNN, CDR2 SYGVQD (reference sequence). The germline V and J ends were trimmed by 0 bases and 6 bases, with 6 bases remaining between them. The CDR3 runs to 13 residues. In DNA form, the CDR3 reads TGCGCCAGCAGTGAGTCTCTAGGTCAGCCCCAGCATTTT. It codes for CASSESLGQPQHF.

The gene calls are TRBV5-1 and TRBJ2-7; 10 bases fit TRBD2. The V segment lost 1 base and the J segment 0 bases; nucleotides outside the gene matches: 10. CDR1 is SGHRS, CDR2 YFSETQ, per germline. CDR3 length: 18 residues. The CDR3 spells CASSLPPTSGFSSYEQYF. The CDR3 region has the DNA TGCGCCAGCAGCTTGCCGCCGACTAGCGGGTTTAGCTCCTACGAGCAGTACTTC.

The chain carries TRBV7-9 and TRBJ2-7, with D unclear. The CDR3 is 12 amino acids. Per the germline V gene, CDR1 is SEHNR and CDR2 is FQNEAQ (reference sequence). V dropped 6 bases and J dropped 3 bases, with 9 bases sitting between them. The CDR3 DNA reads as TGTGCCAGCAGTAATACACGCTACGAGCAGTACTTC. This translates into CASSNTRYEQYF.

A word on this clone: The sample holds other DNA sequences that translate to the same CDR3. The chain couples TRBV6-5 to TRBJ2-7; D gene ambiguous. V lost 2 bases to trimming and J lost 4 bases, with 3 bases between them. The CDR3 contains 11 residues. Germline CDR1 MNHEY, CDR2 SVGAGI. As DNA, the CDR3 is TGTGCCAGCAGTTACCTTTACGAGCAGTACTTC. Its translation is CASSYLYEQYF.

The rearrangement uses TRBV29-1 and TRBJ2-1; 7 nucleotides match TRBD2. V was clipped by 7 bases and J by 2 bases; unmatched bases: 5. This CDR3 region has 13 residues. CDR1 SQVTM and CDR2 ANQGSEA come from the germline V gene. CDR3 residues: CSARERPYNEQFF. The CDR3 coding sequence is TGCAGCGCGCGGGAGAGACCCTACAATGAGCAGTTCTTC.

This CDR3 reads CATRDYQETQYF. In DNA, the CDR3 is TGTGCCACCCGGGACTATCAAGAGACCCAGTACTTC. The V gene is TRBV10-3, the J gene TRBJ2-5, with 7 nucleotides matching TRBD2. Germline V lookup: CDR1 ENHRY, CDR2 SYGVKD. The CDR3 runs 12 residues. V was clipped by 10 bases and J by 2 bases; unmatched bases: 4.